The sequence of this T cell receptor beta chain was determined in a study of blood T cell repertoires in COVID-19. Produced via immunoSEQ multiplex PCR; TCRdb's table is partial and in-frame only. This sample has 150,000 to 200,000 clones, with around nine tenths found just once. The specimen sequenced was peripheral blood. The source of this sequence is a middle-aged man with acute or convalescent COVID-19.

CDR3: CASSRDRGAYNEQFF. For the CDR3, the DNA is TGTGCCAGCAGCAGGGACAGGGGAGCCTACAATGAGCAGTTCTTC. The V and J genes are TRBV5-4 and TRBJ2-1; TRBD1 matches at 10 bases. CDR3 length: 15 amino acids. Per germline, CDR1 SGHNT and CDR2 YYREEE (reference sequence). J was trimmed by 2 bases and V by 4 bases; bases with no gene match: 3.